Listed below are T cell receptor beta chains from one sample, sequenced in a study of blood T cells in healthy people across ages. One entry per CDR3 protein, called by TCRdb with MiXCR from the 5' RACE reads. The sample has 700,000 to 850,000 distinct CDR3 sequences; about 37% are singletons. Source material: blood. These receptors all come from a man between 18 and 29 years old in good health. CDR3s include the opening cysteine and the closing phenylalanine or tryptophan. Expanded clones are given a class, and other clones once, few, many or no size at all.

abundance	v_gene	j_gene	CDR3aa
few	TRBV7-3	-	CASSSSPTDWETQYF
many	TRBV4-2	TRBJ2-7	CASSQDTSGTVSQYF
-	TRBV12-3/TRBV12-4	TRBJ1-1	CASSFLQRQNTEAFF
-	TRBV4-3	TRBJ1-1	CASTKGGANTEAFF
-	TRBV20-1	TRBJ1-1	CSARAGTRGSGTEAFF
-	TRBV19	TRBJ2-3	CASSILPGGAADTQYF
-	TRBV20-1	TRBJ1-5	CSARGGAGNSNQPQHF
-	TRBV12-3/TRBV12-4	TRBJ1-3	CASSFDPGTSGNTIYF
-	TRBV7-3	TRBJ2-1	CASSLSSGGTDNEQFF
few	TRBV5-5	TRBJ1-2	CASSLDWTGNPNYGYTF
-	TRBV25-1	TRBJ1-2	CASSEGLVGGYTF
-	TRBV25-1	TRBJ2-2	CASSEYWDRGRTGELFF
once	TRBV28	TRBJ2-5	CASRTSGRLGEQYF
-	TRBV2	TRBJ1-4	CASSRGRDEKLFF
few	TRBV4-3	TRBJ1-2	CASSQATKPGHPQDYGYTF